One sample yielded the 16 T cell receptor beta chains listed below, sequenced in a study of blood T cell repertoires in COVID-19. Some clones are missing from TCRdb's copy, which holds only in-frame ones; the method was immunoSEQ multiplex PCR. The data hold around 72,000 clones, with around 92% observed a single time. The sequenced sample was peripheral blood. All receptors come from a human donor with active COVID-19. The donor label of this sample is uncertain.

The chain recombines TRBV9 with TRBJ2-7; D is unresolved. V lost 0 bases to trimming and J lost 4 bases, with 5 bases between them. Germline V CDR1 and CDR2: SGDLS, YYNGEE. The CDR3 runs to 12 residues. CDR3 sequence (DNA): TGTGCCAGCAGCGTAGGCGAGTACGAGCAGTACTTC. Translated: CASSVGEYEQYF.

The rearrangement joins TRBV28 to TRBJ2-5; a weak D match, TRBD2 (6 bases). CDR1 is MDHEN and CDR2 is SYDVKM in the germline V gene. V lost 3 bases to trimming and J lost 5 bases, with 16 bases between them. This CDR3 has 15 amino acids. CDR3 sequence reads: CASSFQAGPWETQYF. CDR3 in DNA: TGTGCCAGCAGTTTCCAAGCGGGCCCGTGGGAGACCCAGTACTTC.

This clone appeared a single time. The chain couples TRBV28 to TRBJ1-1; TRBD1 aligns across 7 bases. V lost 6 bases and J lost 4; bases outside the gene matches: 5. CDR1 is MDHEN, CDR2 SYDVKM, per germline. This CDR3 spans 13 amino acids. Here the CDR3 DNA reads TGTGCCAGCAGATTACAGGGGACCACTGAAGCTTTCTTT. Its translation is CASRLQGTTEAFF.

This chain joins TRBV30 and TRBJ2-1; 13 nucleotides align to TRBD2. Germline CDR1 is GTSNPN and CDR2 is SVGIG (reference sequence). The CDR3 has 16 amino acids. The J segment lost 2 bases and the V segment lost 3 bases, leaving 4 bases of the junction unmatched. CDR3 protein: CAWSRLAGGPYNEQFF. Written as DNA, the CDR3 is TGTGCCTGGAGCCGACTAGCGGGAGGACCCTACAATGAGCAGTTCTTC.

This clone appeared once. The rearrangement links TRBV3-1 (or the pseudogene TRBV3-2) to TRBJ2-7, with 8 nucleotides matching TRBD2. Germline CDR1 reads LGHDT; CDR2 reads YNNKEL (reference sequence). V lost 4 bases, J lost 3 bases, and 14 bases stayed unmatched. The CDR3 runs to 17 residues. The CDR3 bases are TGTGCCAGCAGCCTTACCCCGGGGGGACTAGACTTCTACGAGCAGTACTTC. Its translation is CASSLTPGGLDFYEQYF.

This rearrangement joins TRBV30 to TRBJ1-2; 8 nucleotides agree with TRBD1. The CDR3 totals 13 residues. Trimming took 2 bases from V and 8 from J; bases not matched to a gene: 7. Germline values: CDR1 GTSNPN, CDR2 SVGIG (reference sequence). CDR3 loop: CAWSLKTGVGYTF. CDR3 coding DNA: TGTGCCTGGAGTCTCAAGACAGGGGTCGGCTACACCTTC.

The V call is TRBV7-3, the J call TRBJ2-6, with D possibly matching TRBD1 (5 bases). The CDR3 loop spans 16 amino acids. V was clipped by 2 bases and J by 0 bases, with 8 bases between them. CDR1 SGHTA and CDR2 FQGTGA come from the germline V gene. The CDR3 spells CASSLHRSSGANVLTF. In DNA form, the CDR3 reads TGTGCCAGCAGCTTACACAGGAGCTCTGGGGCCAACGTCCTGACTTTC.

The V call is TRBV19, the J call TRBJ1-5; D is perhaps TRBD1 (5 bases). CDR3 length equals 15 residues. The V and J ends lost 5 bases and 0 bases respectively, with 11 bases between them. Germline CDR1 and CDR2: LNHDA and SQIVND (reference sequence). The CDR3 region is CASSGTYNSNQPQHF. DNA for the CDR3: TGTGCCAGTAGTGGGACTTATAATAGCAATCAGCCCCAGCATTTT.

The chain links TRBV19 to TRBJ1-3; D perhaps matches TRBD1 (5 bases). The germline CDR1 and CDR2 sequences are LNHDA and SQIVND (reference sequence). CDR3 length equals 14 residues. V was cut by 5 bases and J by 7 bases, with 15 bases left in between. Written as DNA, the CDR3 is TGTGCCAGTAGTGTTGACCGTGGGGGGAACACCATATATTTT. It specifies CASSVDRGGNTIYF.

The chain is built from TRBV11-2 and TRBJ2-1, with a weak D call TRBD2 (7 bases). Per the germline V gene, CDR1 is SGHAT and CDR2 is FQNNGV. CDR3 size: 13 residues. V was shortened by 5 bases and J by 12 bases, with 17 bases between the two germline ends. The CDR3 nucleotides are TGTGCCAGCAGCCCGTTACAGGGAGGGGTGCAGTTCTTC. Its translation is CASSPLQGGVQFF.

The chain joins TRBV5-8 to TRBJ2-1; tentative D call: TRBD2 (6 bases). The CDR3 totals 15 residues. Deletions cut 5 bases from V and 4 bases from J, with 16 bases between. The V gene's germline CDR1 is SGHTS and CDR2 YDEGEE. The CDR3 nucleotides are TGTGCCAGCAGGCCCCCGGGACTGGTATACAATGAGCAGTTCTTC. This gives the protein CASRPPGLVYNEQFF.

This clone was seen once. This rearrangement joins TRBV10-1 to TRBJ2-2, with 7 positions matching TRBD2. The trim removed 2 bases at V and 6 bases at J, leaving 3 bases unmatched. Per germline, CDR1 WNHNN and CDR2 SYGVQD (reference sequence). The CDR3 is 14 amino acids. The CDR3 is CASSEREEAGELFF. CDR3 coding DNA: TGCGCCAGCAGTGAGCGGGAGGAGGCCGGGGAGCTGTTTTTT.

V usage is TRBV2 and J usage is TRBJ1-4, with 8 bases lining up with TRBD1. The CDR3 loop spans 15 amino acids. V dropped 6 bases and J dropped 6; count of bases not matched to a gene: 9. In germline, CDR1 is SNHLY, CDR2 FYNNEI. This chain's CDR3 is CASSPTGGLDEKLFF. The CDR3, as DNA: TGTGCCAGCAGCCCTACAGGGGGGTTGGATGAAAAACTGTTTTTT.

V gene TRBV11-2 combines with J gene TRBJ2-3, with D possibly TRBD1 on 6 matching bases. The ends were cut back, 5 bases at V and 6 bases at J, with 15 bases in the middle. CDR3 length: 14 amino acids. Germline CDR1 is SGHAT and CDR2 is FQNNGV. The CDR3 region is CASSDDRTEDTQYF. The CDR3 DNA is TGTGCCAGCAGCGACGACAGGACGGAGGATACGCAGTATTTT.

This clone came up a few times. The chain joins TRBV5-1 to TRBJ1-1, with a weak D call TRBD1 (5 bases). Germline V gene lookup returns CDR1 SGHRS and CDR2 YFSETQ. The CDR3 length is 13 residues. Trimming took 4 bases from V and 5 from J, leaving 12 bases between them. The CDR3 sequence is CASSGDWATEAFF. In nucleotides, the CDR3 is TGCGCCAGCAGCGGGGACTGGGCGACTGAAGCTTTCTTT.

This rearrangement joins TRBV5-4 to TRBJ2-4, with 7 positions matching TRBD1. Germline V gene data show CDR1 as SGHNT and CDR2 as YYREEE (reference sequence). The CDR3 contains 14 residues. V trimming: 2 bases; J trimming: 1 base; junction bases outside the gene matches: 0. CDR3 nucleotides: TGTGCCAGCAGCTTACAGGGGGCCAAAAACATTCAGTACTTC. The encoded protein is CASSLQGAKNIQYF.